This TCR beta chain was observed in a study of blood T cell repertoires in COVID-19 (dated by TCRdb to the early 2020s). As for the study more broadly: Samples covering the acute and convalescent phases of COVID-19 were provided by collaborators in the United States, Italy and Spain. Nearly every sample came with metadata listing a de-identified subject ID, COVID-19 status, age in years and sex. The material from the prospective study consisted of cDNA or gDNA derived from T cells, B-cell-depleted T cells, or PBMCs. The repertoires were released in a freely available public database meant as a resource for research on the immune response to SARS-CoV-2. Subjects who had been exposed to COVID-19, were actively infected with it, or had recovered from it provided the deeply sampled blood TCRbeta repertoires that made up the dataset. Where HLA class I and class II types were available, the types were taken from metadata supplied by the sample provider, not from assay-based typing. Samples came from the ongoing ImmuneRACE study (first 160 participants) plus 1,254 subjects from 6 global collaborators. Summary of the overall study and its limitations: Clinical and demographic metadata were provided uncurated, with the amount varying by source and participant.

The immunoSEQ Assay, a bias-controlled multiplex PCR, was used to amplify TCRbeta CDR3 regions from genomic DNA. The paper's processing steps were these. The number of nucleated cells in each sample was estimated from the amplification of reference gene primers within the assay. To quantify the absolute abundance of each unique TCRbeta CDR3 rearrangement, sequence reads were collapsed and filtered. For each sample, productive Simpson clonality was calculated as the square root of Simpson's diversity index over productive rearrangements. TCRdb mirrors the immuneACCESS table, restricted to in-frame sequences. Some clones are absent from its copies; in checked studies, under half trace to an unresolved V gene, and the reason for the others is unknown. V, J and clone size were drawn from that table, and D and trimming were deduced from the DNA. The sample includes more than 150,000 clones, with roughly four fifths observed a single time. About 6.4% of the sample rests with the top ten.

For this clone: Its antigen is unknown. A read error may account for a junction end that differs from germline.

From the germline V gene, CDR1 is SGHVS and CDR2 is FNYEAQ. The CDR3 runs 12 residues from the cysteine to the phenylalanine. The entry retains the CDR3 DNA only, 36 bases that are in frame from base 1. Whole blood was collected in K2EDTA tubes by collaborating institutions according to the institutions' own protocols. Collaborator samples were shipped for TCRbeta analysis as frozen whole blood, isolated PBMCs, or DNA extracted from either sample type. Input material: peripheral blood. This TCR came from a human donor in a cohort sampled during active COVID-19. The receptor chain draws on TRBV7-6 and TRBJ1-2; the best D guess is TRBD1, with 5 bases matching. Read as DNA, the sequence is TGTGCCAGCAGCTTAGGGCGGGGGGACCTAAACTTC. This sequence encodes CASSLGRGDLNF.